Ten or more counts support the clone carrying this T cell receptor beta chain. One entry per CDR3 protein results from TCRdb running MiXCR on the reads. The sample carries about 680,000 distinct CDR3 sequences, 20% to 25% recorded once. The CDR3 extends over 19 amino acids. V lost 7 bases, J lost 1 base, and 18 bases stayed unmatched. Germline V gives CDR1 MDHEN, CDR2 SYDVKM. The data originate from a study of T cell repertoires in cytomegalovirus infection. The sequencing sample was made of CD8+ T cells from PBMCs. The TCR comes from a human donor in good health (CMV status not recorded). Some clones in this sample may be carry-over from other donors' samples. The V gene is TRBV28, the J gene TRBJ2-2; 7 nucleotides line up with TRBD1. The CDR3 is CASTPVALPGQQNTGELFF. CDR3 nucleotide sequence: TGTGCCAGCACCCCGGTGGCCCTCCCGGGACAGCAGAACACCGGGGAGCTGTTTTTT.